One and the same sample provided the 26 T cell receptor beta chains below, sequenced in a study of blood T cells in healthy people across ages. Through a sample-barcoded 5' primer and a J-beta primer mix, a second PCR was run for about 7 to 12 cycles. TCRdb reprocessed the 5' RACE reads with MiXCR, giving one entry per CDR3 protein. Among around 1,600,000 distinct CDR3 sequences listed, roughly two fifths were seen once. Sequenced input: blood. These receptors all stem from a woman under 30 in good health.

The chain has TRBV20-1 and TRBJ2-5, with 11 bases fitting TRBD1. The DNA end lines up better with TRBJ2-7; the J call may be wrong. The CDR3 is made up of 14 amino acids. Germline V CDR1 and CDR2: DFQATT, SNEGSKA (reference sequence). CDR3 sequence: CSASIRTGGLEQYF. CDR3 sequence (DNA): TGCAGTGCTAGTATCAGGACAGGGGGCCTCGAGCAGTACTTC.

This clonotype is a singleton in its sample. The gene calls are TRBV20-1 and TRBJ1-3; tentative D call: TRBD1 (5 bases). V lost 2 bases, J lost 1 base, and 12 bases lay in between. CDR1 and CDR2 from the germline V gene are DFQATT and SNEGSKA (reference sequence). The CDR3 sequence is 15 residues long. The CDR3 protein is CSARPQGESGNTIYF. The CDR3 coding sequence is TGCAGTGCTAGACCACAAGGGGAATCTGGAAACACCATATATTTT.

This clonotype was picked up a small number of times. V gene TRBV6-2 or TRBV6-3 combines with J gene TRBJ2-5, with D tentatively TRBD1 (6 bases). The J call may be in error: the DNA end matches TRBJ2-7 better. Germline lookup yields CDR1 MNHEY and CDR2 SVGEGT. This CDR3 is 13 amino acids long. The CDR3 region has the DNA TGTGCCAGCAGTGACAGACAGGAGGACGAGCAGTACTTC. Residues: CASSDRQEDEQYF.

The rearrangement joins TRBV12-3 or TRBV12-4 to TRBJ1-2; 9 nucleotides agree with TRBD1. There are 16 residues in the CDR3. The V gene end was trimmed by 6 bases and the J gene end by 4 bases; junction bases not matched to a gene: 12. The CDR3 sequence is CASSPPDRGGLYGYTF. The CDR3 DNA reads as TGTGCCAGCAGCCCCCCCGACAGGGGGGGGCTCTATGGCTACACCTTC.

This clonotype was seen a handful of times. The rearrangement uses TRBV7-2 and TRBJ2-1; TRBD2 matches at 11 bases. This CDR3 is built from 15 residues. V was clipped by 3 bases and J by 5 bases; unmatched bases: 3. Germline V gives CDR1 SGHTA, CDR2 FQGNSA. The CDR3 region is CASSFSSGGNNEQFF. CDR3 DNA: TGTGCCAGCAGCTTCTCTAGCGGGGGGAACAATGAGCAGTTCTTC.

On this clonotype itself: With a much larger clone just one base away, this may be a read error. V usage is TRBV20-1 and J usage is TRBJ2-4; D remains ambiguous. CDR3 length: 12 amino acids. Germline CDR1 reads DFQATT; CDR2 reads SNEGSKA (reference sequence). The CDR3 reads CGAPHMVAIQYF. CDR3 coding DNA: TGCGGTGCCCCCCACATGGTCGCCATTCAGTACTTC.

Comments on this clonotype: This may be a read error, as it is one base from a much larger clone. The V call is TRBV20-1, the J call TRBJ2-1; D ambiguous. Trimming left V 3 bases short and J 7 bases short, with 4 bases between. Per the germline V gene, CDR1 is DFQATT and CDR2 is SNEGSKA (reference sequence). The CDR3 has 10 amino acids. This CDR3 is CSARRNEQFF. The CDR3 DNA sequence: TGCAGTGCTAGGAGGAATGAGCAGTTCTTC.

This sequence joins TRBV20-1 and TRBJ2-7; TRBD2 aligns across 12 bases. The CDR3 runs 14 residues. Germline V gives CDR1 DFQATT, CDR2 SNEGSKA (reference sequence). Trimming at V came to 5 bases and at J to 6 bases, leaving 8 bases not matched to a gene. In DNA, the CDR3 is TGCAGTGCTTACGCTAGCGGGAGGGCCGCCGAGCAGTACTTC. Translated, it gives CSAYASGRAAEQYF.

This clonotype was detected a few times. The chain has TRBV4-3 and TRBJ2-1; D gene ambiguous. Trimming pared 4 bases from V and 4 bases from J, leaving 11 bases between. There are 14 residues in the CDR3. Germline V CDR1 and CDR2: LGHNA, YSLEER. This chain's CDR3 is CASSRRNSYNEQFF. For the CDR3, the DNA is TGCGCCAGCAGCCGGAGAAATTCGTACAATGAGCAGTTCTTC.

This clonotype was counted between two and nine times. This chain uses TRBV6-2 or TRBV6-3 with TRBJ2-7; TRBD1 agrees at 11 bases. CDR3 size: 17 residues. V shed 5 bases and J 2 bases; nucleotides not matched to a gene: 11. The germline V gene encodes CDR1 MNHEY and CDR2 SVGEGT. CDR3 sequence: CASSPSPPGQGAYEQYF. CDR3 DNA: TGTGCCAGCAGTCCCTCTCCCCCGGGACAGGGGGCCTACGAGCAGTACTTC.

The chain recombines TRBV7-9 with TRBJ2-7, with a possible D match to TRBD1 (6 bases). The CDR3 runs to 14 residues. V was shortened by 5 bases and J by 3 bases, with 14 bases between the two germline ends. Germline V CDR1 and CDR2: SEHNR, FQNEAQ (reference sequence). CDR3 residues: CASSPRTDIYEQYF. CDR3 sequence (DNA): TGTGCCAGCAGCCCTCGGACAGATATCTACGAGCAGTACTTC.

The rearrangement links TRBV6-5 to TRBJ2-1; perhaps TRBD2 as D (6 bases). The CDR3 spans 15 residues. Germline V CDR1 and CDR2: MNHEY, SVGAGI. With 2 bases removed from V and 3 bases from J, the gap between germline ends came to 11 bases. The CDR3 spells CASSYVGGVYNEQFF. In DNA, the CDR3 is TGTGCCAGCAGTTACGTCGGGGGAGTCTACAATGAGCAGTTCTTC.

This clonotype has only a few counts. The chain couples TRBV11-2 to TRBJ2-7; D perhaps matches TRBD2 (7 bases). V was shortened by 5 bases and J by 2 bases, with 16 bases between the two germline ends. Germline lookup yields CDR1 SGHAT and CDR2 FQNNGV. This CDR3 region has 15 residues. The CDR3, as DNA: TGTGCCAGCAGCCCTTGGGGGGGCGTAACCTACGAGCAGTACTTC. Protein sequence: CASSPWGGVTYEQYF.

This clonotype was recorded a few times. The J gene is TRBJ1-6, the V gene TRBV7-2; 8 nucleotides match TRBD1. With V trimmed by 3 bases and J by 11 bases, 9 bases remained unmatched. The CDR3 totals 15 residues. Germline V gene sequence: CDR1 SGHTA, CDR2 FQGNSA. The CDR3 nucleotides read TGTGCCAGCAGCTTTAGTGACAGGGGTTTTACACCCCTCCACTTT. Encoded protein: CASSFSDRGFTPLHF.

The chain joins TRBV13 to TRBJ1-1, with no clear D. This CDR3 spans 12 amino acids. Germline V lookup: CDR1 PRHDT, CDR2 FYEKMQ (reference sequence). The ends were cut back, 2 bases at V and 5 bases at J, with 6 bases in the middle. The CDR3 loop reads CASSLLRTEAFF. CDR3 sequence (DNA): TGTGCCAGCAGCTTACTTCGAACTGAAGCTTTCTTT.

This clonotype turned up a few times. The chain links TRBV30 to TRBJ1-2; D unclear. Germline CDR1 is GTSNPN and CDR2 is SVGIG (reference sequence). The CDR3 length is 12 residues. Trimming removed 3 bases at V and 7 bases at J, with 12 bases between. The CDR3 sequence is CAWSPGGGGYTF. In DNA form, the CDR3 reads TGTGCCTGGAGCCCTGGCGGTGGTGGCTACACCTTC.

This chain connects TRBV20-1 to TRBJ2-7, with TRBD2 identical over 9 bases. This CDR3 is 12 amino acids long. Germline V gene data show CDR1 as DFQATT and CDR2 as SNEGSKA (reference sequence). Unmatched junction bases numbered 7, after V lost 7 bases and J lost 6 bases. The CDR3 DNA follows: TGCAGTGGAGGCGGGAGGGCCCGCGAGCAGTACTTC. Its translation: CSGGGRAREQYF.

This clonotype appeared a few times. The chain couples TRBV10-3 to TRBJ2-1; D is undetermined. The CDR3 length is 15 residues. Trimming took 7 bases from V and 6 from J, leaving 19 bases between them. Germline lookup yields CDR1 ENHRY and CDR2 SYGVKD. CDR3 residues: CAIKASSGIGNEQFF. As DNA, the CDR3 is TGTGCCATCAAAGCCTCTAGTGGGATCGGCAATGAGCAGTTCTTC.

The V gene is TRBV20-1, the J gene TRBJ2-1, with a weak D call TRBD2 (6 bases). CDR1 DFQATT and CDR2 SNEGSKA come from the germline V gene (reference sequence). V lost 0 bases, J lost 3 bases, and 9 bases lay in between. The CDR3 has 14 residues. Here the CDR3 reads CSARDTGLYNEQFF. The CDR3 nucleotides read TGCAGTGCTAGAGATACGGGACTCTACAATGAGCAGTTCTTC.

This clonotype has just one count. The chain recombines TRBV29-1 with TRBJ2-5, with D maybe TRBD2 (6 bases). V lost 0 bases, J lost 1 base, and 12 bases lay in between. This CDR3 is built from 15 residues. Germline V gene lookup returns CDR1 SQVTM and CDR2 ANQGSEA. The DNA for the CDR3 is TGCAGCGTTGAAGAAGGAGGGCCGATCCAAGAGACCCAGTACTTC. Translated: CSVEEGGPIQETQYF. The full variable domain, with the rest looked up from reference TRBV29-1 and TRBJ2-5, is SAVISQKPSRDICQRGTSLTIQCQVDSQVTMMFWYRQQPGQSLTLIATANQGSEATYESGFVIDKFPISRPNLTFSTLTVSNMSPEDSSIYLCSVEEGGPIQETQYFGPGTRLLVL.

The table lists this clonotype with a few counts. In DNA, the CDR3 is TGTGCCAGCAGTTTTCTCGGGACAGGGAGCACAGATACGCAGTATTTT. It is translated as CASSFLGTGSTDTQYF. V usage is TRBV12-3 or TRBV12-4 and J usage is TRBJ2-3, with 9 bases fitting TRBD1. V gave up 3 bases and J gave up 0 bases; unmatched junction bases: 4. The CDR3 covers 16 residues.

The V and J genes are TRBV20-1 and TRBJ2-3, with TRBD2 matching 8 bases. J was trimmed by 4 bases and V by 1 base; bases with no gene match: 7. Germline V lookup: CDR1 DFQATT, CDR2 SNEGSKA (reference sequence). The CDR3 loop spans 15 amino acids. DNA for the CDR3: TGCAGTGCTAGAGCCGGGACTAGTCTCCCAGATACGCAGTATTTT. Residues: CSARAGTSLPDTQYF.

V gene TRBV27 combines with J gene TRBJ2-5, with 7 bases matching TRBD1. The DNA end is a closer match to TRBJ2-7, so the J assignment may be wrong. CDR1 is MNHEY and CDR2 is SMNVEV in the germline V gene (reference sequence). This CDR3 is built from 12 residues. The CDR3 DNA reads TGTGCCAGCAAACAGGGGATAAGCGAGCAGTACTTC. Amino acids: CASKQGISEQYF.

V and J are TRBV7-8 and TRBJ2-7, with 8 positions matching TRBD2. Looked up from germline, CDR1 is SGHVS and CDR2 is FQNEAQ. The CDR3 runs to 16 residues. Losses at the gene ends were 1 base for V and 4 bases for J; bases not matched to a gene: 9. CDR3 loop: CASSLGAGLGIYEQYF. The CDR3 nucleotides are TGTGCCAGCAGCTTAGGGGCGGGACTAGGAATATACGAGCAGTACTTC.

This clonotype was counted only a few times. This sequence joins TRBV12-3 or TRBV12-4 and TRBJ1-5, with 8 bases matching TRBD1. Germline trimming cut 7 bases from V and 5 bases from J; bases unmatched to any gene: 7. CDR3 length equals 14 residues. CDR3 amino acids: CASTSGTGDQPQHF. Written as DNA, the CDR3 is TGTGCCAGCACCAGCGGGACAGGCGATCAGCCCCAGCATTTT.

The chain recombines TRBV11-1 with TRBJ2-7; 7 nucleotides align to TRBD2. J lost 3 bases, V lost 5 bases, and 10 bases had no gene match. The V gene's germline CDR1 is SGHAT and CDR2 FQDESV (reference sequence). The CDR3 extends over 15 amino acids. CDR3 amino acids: CASSPDLAEGYEQYF. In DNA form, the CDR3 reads TGTGCCAGCAGCCCAGACCTAGCGGAAGGCTACGAGCAGTACTTC.